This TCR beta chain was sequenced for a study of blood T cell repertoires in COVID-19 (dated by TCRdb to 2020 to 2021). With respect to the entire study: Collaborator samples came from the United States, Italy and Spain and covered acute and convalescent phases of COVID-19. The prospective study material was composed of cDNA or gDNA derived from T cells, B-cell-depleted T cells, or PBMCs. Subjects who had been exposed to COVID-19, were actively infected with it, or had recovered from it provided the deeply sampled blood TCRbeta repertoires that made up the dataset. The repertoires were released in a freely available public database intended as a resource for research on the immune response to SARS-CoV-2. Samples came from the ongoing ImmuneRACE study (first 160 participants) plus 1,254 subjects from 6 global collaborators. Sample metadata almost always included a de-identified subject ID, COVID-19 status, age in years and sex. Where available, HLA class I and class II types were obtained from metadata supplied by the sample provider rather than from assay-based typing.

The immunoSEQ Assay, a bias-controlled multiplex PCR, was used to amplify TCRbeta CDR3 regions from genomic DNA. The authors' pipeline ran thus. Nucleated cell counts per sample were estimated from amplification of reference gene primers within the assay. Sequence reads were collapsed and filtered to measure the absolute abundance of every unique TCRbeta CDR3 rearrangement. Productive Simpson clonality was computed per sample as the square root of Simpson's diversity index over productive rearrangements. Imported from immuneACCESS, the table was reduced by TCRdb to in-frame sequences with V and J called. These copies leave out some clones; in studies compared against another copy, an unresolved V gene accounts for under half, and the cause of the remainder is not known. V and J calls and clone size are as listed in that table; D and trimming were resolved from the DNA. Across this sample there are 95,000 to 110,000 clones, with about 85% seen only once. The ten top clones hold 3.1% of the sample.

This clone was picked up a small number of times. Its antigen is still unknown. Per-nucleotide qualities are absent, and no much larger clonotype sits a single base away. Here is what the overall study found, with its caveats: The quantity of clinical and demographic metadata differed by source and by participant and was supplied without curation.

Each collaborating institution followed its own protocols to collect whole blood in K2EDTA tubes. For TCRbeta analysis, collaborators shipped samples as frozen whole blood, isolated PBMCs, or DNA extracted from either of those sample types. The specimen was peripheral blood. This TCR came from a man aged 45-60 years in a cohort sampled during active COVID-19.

The nucleotide sequence reads TGCGCCAGCAGCCCCTTGCCGGACAGGATCTCTGGAAACACCATATATTTT. Its coded protein is CASSPLPDRISGNTIYF. The rearrangement joined TRBV4-1 to TRBJ1-3; a stretch of 7 junction bases matches TRBD1. CDR1 and CDR2 were assigned from the germline V gene as MGHRA and YSYEKL. From its cysteine to its phenylalanine, the CDR3 spans 17 amino acids. Only the CDR3 DNA stays, 51 bases, in frame from base 1. After removal of 4 bases from V and 0 bases from J, the junction retains 9 bases not matched to a gene.